This TCR beta chain appears in the sequencing data of a study of blood T cell repertoires in COVID-19. About the research overall: Samples taken during acute and convalescent COVID-19 were collected in the United States, Italy and Spain. PBMCs, B-cell-depleted T cells, or T cells provided the cDNA or gDNA that made up the material.

Original methodology: From reference gene primer amplification, estimates of nucleated cell counts were derived. Clones were read by immunoSEQ multiplex PCR, and TCRdb kept only the in-frame ones, dropping some. From that table come the V and J calls and clone size; the DNA was used to work out D and trimming. The data hold tens of thousands of clones, with 65% to 90% observed a single time. V was clipped by 8 bases and J by 2 bases; unmatched bases: 7. CDR3 length equals 13 residues. Germline V gene lookup returns CDR1 SQVTM and CDR2 ANQGSEA. The chain recombines TRBV29-1 with TRBJ1-2; 8 nucleotides agree with TRBD1. Sequencing input: peripheral blood. The TCR originated in an older woman with acute or convalescent COVID-19. CDR3 in amino acids: CSPRTGHNYGYTF. Written as DNA, the CDR3 is TGCAGCCCGAGGACAGGGCACAACTATGGCTACACCTTC. Drawing the rest from reference TRBV29-1 and TRBJ1-2, the complete variable domain is SAVISQKPSRDICQRGTSLTIQCQVDSQVTMMFWYRQQPGQSLTLIATANQGSEATYESGFVIDKFPISRPNLTFSTLTVSNMSPEDSSIYLCSPRTGHNYGYTFGSGTRLTVV.